What follows are 18 T cell receptor beta chains derived from one specimen sequenced in a study of identical twins. TCRdb ran MiXCR on the 5' RACE reads and lists one entry per CDR3 protein. The sample lists hundreds of thousands of distinct CDR3 sequences, around 8.6% occurring once. Separately, the same data were catalogued under a study of yellow fever vaccine responses in identical twins.

Material for sequencing was PBMCs. These receptors came from a woman younger than 30 in good health.

V and J are TRBV29-1 and TRBJ2-3; TRBD1 might be the D (8 bases). This CDR3 is 14 amino acids long. The germline V gene has CDR1 SQVTM and CDR2 ANQGSEA. V was pared by 7 bases and J by 3 bases, with 17 bases between. The CDR3 loop is CSARGQGGTDTQYF. The CDR3 region has the DNA TGCAGCGCCCGCGGACAGGGAGGGACAGATACGCAGTATTTT.

This clonotype was counted a few times. This chain joins TRBV19 and TRBJ2-1, with 7 bases matching TRBD2. Per the germline V gene, CDR1 is LNHDA and CDR2 is SQIVND (reference sequence). The V and J ends lost 6 bases and 8 bases, in that order; junction bases with no gene match: 16. There are 16 residues in the CDR3. The CDR3 DNA reads as TGTGCCAGTAGAAGGGAGGGAGCGGGGTCGGTTTATGAGCAGTTCTTC. This sequence encodes CASRREGAGSVYEQFF.

This clonotype was seen more than once but under ten times. This rearrangement joins TRBV24-1 to TRBJ2-1; possible D gene TRBD1, 5 bases. V was cut by 4 bases and J by 6 bases, with 12 bases left in between. The CDR3 contains 14 residues. The germline V gene encodes CDR1 KGHDR and CDR2 SFDVKD. Here the CDR3 reads CATSDRRVGNEQFF. The DNA for the CDR3 is TGTGCCACCAGTGACCGCAGGGTCGGCAATGAGCAGTTCTTC.

This clonotype occurred a few times. The CDR3 is CASSLLPSGGSQETQYF. The CDR3 DNA sequence: TGTGCCAGCAGCCTGCTGCCTAGCGGGGGCTCTCAAGAGACCCAGTACTTC. The gene calls are TRBV5-5 and TRBJ2-5; the match to TRBD2 covers 10 bases. The CDR3 covers 17 residues. CDR1 and CDR2 (germline): SGHKS, YYEKEE (reference sequence). The junction had 11 bases not matched to a gene; V was cut back by 4 bases and J by 2 bases.

The gene calls are TRBV4-3 and TRBJ2-7; no reliable D call. This CDR3 is built from 14 residues. The V gene's germline CDR1 is LGHNA and CDR2 YSLEER. The germline V and J ends were trimmed by 1 base and 3 bases, with 10 bases remaining between them. CDR3 DNA: TGCGCCAGCAGCCAAGGAATCGTAAACTACGAGCAGTACTTC. The encoded protein is CASSQGIVNYEQYF.

Ten or more counts support this clonotype. This sequence joins TRBV5-6 and TRBJ2-7; no clear D gene. Germline values: CDR1 SGHDT, CDR2 YYEEEE. The CDR3 loop spans 14 amino acids. V was cut by 3 bases and J by 7 bases, with 17 bases left in between. The CDR3 region has the DNA TGTGCCAGCAGCTGGCTCGTGGTAGCCGGGGAGCAGTACTTC. It yields the protein CASSWLVVAGEQYF.

This clonotype was counted a few times. The chain combines TRBV2 with TRBJ2-7; D gene uncertain. V lost 5 bases, J lost 6 bases, and 11 bases lay in between. Germline assignment: CDR1 SNHLY and CDR2 FYNNEI. The CDR3 contains 12 residues. The CDR3 bases are TGTGCCAGCAGTTTCCGGCCGGGCGAGCAGTACTTC. This translates into CASSFRPGEQYF.

This clonotype was detected many times. This chain links TRBV2 with TRBJ1-2; D is ambiguous. The V gene lost 2 bases and the J gene lost 0 bases, with 4 bases spanning the gap. This CDR3 is built from 13 residues. CDR1 and CDR2 (germline): SNHLY, FYNNEI. CDR3 sequence (DNA): TGTGCCAGCAGTGAATTCCCTAACTATGGCTACACCTTC. It yields the protein CASSEFPNYGYTF.

This clonotype has ten or more counts. The rearrangement uses TRBV24-1 and TRBJ2-5; a weak D match, TRBD1 (5 bases). From germline, CDR1 is KGHDR and CDR2 SFDVKD. The CDR3 spans 14 residues. The ends were cut back, 4 bases at V and 4 bases at J, with 12 bases in the middle. This chain's CDR3 is CATSEGRVGETQYF. As DNA, the CDR3 is TGTGCCACCAGTGAAGGCAGGGTAGGAGAGACCCAGTACTTC.

CDR3 in amino acids: CASSQDVAHTYEQYF. In nucleotides, the CDR3 is TGCGCCAGCAGCCAAGATGTGGCGCACACCTACGAGCAGTACTTC. This rearrangement joins TRBV4-3 to TRBJ2-7; no reliable D call. The CDR3 extends over 15 amino acids. The V gene lost 0 bases and the J gene lost 2 bases, with 11 bases spanning the gap. Per germline, CDR1 LGHNA and CDR2 YSLEER.

This clonotype was observed a few times. This sequence joins TRBV19 and TRBJ2-1, with TRBD2 matching over 9 bases. The CDR3 runs to 17 residues. V dropped 0 bases and J dropped 2; count of bases not matched to a gene: 5. Germline lookup yields CDR1 LNHDA and CDR2 SQIVND (reference sequence). The CDR3 region is CASSIDRLADTYNEQFF. The CDR3 bases are TGTGCCAGTAGTATAGATCGACTAGCGGATACCTACAATGAGCAGTTCTTC.

This clonotype was detected only a few times. V is TRBV25-1 and J is TRBJ1-1; D is ambiguous. Trimming stripped 4 bases from V and 2 bases from J, with 5 bases between. The CDR3 spans 12 residues. The germline gives CDR1 MGHDK, CDR2 SYGVNS. The DNA for the CDR3 is TGTGCCAGCAGTGCGCATAACACTGAAGCTTTCTTT. Translating it yields CASSAHNTEAFF.

This clonotype has just a few counts. This rearrangement joins TRBV20-1 to TRBJ1-1; 7 nucleotides agree with TRBD1. Germline CDR1 DFQATT, CDR2 SNEGSKA (reference sequence). V was clipped by 6 bases and J by 0 bases; unmatched bases: 4. This CDR3 region has 13 residues. The chain's CDR3 is CSAQGQMNTEAFF. CDR3 DNA sequence: TGCAGTGCCCAGGGACAGATGAACACTGAAGCTTTCTTT.

This clonotype turned up a few times. The chain combines TRBV18 with TRBJ2-5; 9 bases match TRBD2. The CDR3 covers 14 residues. CDR1 is KGHSH, CDR2 LQKENI, per germline. V was pared by 3 bases and J by 4 bases, with 3 bases of the junction left unmatched. The CDR3 loop is CASSPGAGGETQYF. CDR3 coding DNA: TGTGCCAGCTCACCTGGAGCGGGAGGAGAGACCCAGTACTTC. The complete variable domain, with remaining parts taken from reference TRBV18 and TRBJ2-5, reads NAGVMQNPRHLVRRRGQEARLRCSPMKGHSHVYWYRQLPEEGLKFMVYLQKENIIDESGMPKERFSAEFPKEGPSILRIQQVVRGDSAAYFCASSPGAGGETQYFGPGTRLLVL.

This clonotype has more than one count but fewer than ten. V usage is TRBV6-1 and J usage is TRBJ2-7; no definite D call. The CDR3 is 14 residues long. Looked up from germline, CDR1 is MNHNS and CDR2 is SASEGT. Trimming stripped 8 bases from V and 0 bases from J, with 14 bases between. The CDR3 protein is CASATWHTSYEQYF. The CDR3 DNA reads TGTGCCAGCGCCACCTGGCACACCTCCTACGAGCAGTACTTC.

This clonotype was observed at least ten times. The J gene is TRBJ1-1, the V gene TRBV5-1; D might be TRBD1 (5 bases). The CDR3 is made up of 13 amino acids. The germline V and J ends were trimmed by 1 base and 1 base, with 5 bases remaining between them. Germline CDR1 SGHRS, CDR2 YFSETQ. Here the CDR3 reads CASSLTGNTEAFF. In DNA, the CDR3 is TGCGCCAGCAGCTTGACAGGGAACACTGAAGCTTTCTTT.

The V gene is TRBV12-3 or TRBV12-4, the J gene TRBJ2-1; 14 nucleotides match TRBD2. V lost 3 bases, J lost 6 bases, and 4 bases stayed unmatched. The CDR3 totals 16 residues. The DNA of the CDR3 is TGTGCCAGCAGTTTTGGGACTAGCGGGAGTGGCAATGAGCAGTTCTTC. It encodes CASSFGTSGSGNEQFF.

This clonotype was recorded a few times. The V and J genes are TRBV6-6 and TRBJ1-4; possible D gene TRBD1, 6 bases. Germline CDR1 is MNHNY and CDR2 is SVGAGI (reference sequence). The CDR3 is made up of 12 amino acids. V was pared by 6 bases and J by 7 bases, with 9 bases between. The CDR3 coding sequence is TGTGCCAGCAGCAAGGACAGTGAAAAACTGTTTTTT. This encodes CASSKDSEKLFF.